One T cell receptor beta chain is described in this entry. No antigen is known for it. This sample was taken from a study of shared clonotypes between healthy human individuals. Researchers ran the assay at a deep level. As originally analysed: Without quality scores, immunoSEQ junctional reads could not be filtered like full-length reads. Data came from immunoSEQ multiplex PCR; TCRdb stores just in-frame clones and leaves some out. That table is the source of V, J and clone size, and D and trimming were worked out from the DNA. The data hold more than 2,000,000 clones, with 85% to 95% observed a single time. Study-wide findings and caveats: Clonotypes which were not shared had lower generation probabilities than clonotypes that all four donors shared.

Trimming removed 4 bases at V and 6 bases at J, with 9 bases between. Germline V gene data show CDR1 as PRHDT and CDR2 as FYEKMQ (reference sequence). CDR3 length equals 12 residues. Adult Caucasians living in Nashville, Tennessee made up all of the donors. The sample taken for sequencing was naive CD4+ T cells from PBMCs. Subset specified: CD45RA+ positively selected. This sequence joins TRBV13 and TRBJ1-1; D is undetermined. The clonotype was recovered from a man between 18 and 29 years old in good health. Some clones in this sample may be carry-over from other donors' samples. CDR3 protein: CASSSPSSEAFF. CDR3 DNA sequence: TGTGCCAGCAGCTCCCCGAGTTCTGAAGCTTTCTTT.